A selection of T cell receptor beta chains follows, all from one sample in a study of early T cells in non-severe SARS-CoV-2 infection. Via MiXCR, TCRdb re-called the 5' RACE reads, giving one row per CDR3 protein. The sample lists some 70,000 distinct CDR3 sequences; 9% to 15% were seen once. Source material: whole blood. Receptors originate from an adult who was a healthcare worker with PCR-confirmed SARS-CoV-2 infection or an uninfected control (not recorded which). Both conserved end residues are part of each CDR3. D genes are given only for firm matches. Clone size appears in some rows only: once, few, many, or a class for an expanded clone.

TRBJ2-7 | many | TRBV4-1 | TRBD2 | TGCGCCAGCAGCCAGAACCGGGAGGTGAATGTCTACGAGCAGTACTTC | CASSQNREVNVYEQYF
TRBJ1-1 | - | TRBV18 | - | TGTGCCAGCTCACCTCCGGACAGCCCTGAAGCTTTCTTT | CASSPPDSPEAFF
TRBJ2-6 | many | TRBV27 | TRBD1 | TGTGCCAGCAGTCTCGCAACCGGGACAGGGAGGGCAAATGGGGCCAACGTCCTGACTTTC | CASSLATGTGRANGANVLTF
TRBJ2-4 | - | TRBV20-1 | - | TGCAGTGCTGGACGGACACATGACAAAAACATTCAGTACTTC | CSAGRTHDKNIQYF
TRBJ1-3 | - | TRBV7-9 | TRBD1 | TGTGCCAGCAGCTGGGGACAGGGGACTGGAAACACCATATATTTT | CASSWGQGTGNTIYF
TRBJ2-3 | - | TRBV29-1 | - | TGCAGCGTAGGGGGCACCTCTAGCGGCACAGATACGCAGTATTTT | CSVGGTSSGTDTQYF
TRBJ1-1 | many | TRBV6-6 | - | TGTGCCAGCAGCCCCAATCTCCTCCGGCGGGACACTGAAGCTTTCTTT | CASSPNLLRRDTEAFF
TRBJ2-1 | many | TRBV20-1 | TRBD2 | TGCAGTGCTGCCCCGACTAGCGGGAGATGGAATGAGCAGTTCTTC | CSAAPTSGRWNEQFF
TRBJ2-1 | many | TRBV20-1 | - | TGCAGTGCTAGTTCCCCCAAGGAGGGAGATGAGCAGTTCTTC | CSASSPKEGDEQFF
TRBJ2-5 | many | TRBV7-2 | TRBD1 | TGTGCCAGCAGCTCGAACAGGGGGCGGGAGACCCAGTACTTC | CASSSNRGRETQYF
TRBJ2-3 | many | TRBV7-9 | TRBD1 | TGTGCCAGCAGCCCGGGACAGGGGGCAGCAGATACGCAGTATTTT | CASSPGQGAADTQYF
TRBJ1-6 | many | TRBV20-1 | - | TGCAGTGCTAGAGCCACAGGAAATTCACCCCTCCACTTT | CSARATGNSPLHF
TRBJ2-1 | few | TRBV9 | - | TGTGCCAGCAGCCCCAGGGGCGGGAGCTCCTACAATGAGCAGTTCTTC | CASSPRGGSSYNEQFF
TRBJ2-7 | - | TRBV20-1 | - | TGCAGTGCTACCGGGCCCGAGCAGTACTTC | CSATGPEQYF
TRBJ1-2 | many | TRBV7-9 | - | TGTGCCAGCAGCTTAGCGCAGGGAACCAATGGCTACACCTTC | CASSLAQGTNGYTF
TRBJ2-1 | many | TRBV7-9 | TRBD2 | TGTGCCAGCAGCCTAGGGGACCGAGCGGGAAATTATGAGCAGTTCTTC | CASSLGDRAGNYEQFF
TRBJ2-1 | many | TRBV3-1 | - | TGTGCCAGCAGCCAAGTTAGGGGTGGAGGGCGGAACAATGAGCAGTTCTTC | CASSQVRGGGRNNEQFF
TRBJ2-5 | few | TRBV20-1 | TRBD2 | TGCAGTGCCCTGGGACTAAAAGAGACCCAGTACTTC | CSALGLKETQYF
TRBJ2-3 | - | TRBV7-6 | - | TGTGCCAGCAGCTTTAACTCGGCTGGGACAGATACGCAGTATTTT | CASSFNSAGTDTQYF
TRBJ2-1 | many | TRBV28 | - | TGTGCCAGCAGTTTGACTCCGGGACAACTACTTTACAATGAGCAGTTCTTC | CASSLTPGQLLYNEQFF
TRBJ2-7 | many | TRBV7-2 | - | TGTGCCAGCAGCTCCTCCGGGACCTACGAGCAGTACTTC | CASSSSGTYEQYF
TRBJ2-2 | few | TRBV2 | - | TGTGCCAGCAGAGGGAACACCGGGGAGCTGTTTTTT | CASRGNTGELFF
TRBJ1-2 | many | TRBV6-5 | - | TGTGCCAGCAGTTACTTTTCAGGTGAAAACTATGGCTACACCTTC | CASSYFSGENYGYTF
TRBJ2-6 | many | TRBV4-1 | - | TGCGCCAGCAGCCAAGATATGCCAGGTTCTTCTGGGGCCAACGTCCTGACTTTC | CASSQDMPGSSGANVLTF
TRBJ2-7 | few | TRBV12-3/TRBV12-4 | - | TGTGCCAGCAGCCCCATGGGGCACGAGCAGTACTTC | CASSPMGHEQYF
TRBJ2-2 | - | TRBV30 | - | TGTGCCTGGGACCTCCTCGGGGCGGACACCGGGGAGCTGTTTTTT | CAWDLLGADTGELFF
TRBJ2-2 | - | TRBV18 | - | TGTGCCAGCTCACCAGCTCAAGCTAACACCGGGGAGCTGTTTTTT | CASSPAQANTGELFF
TRBJ2-1 | many | TRBV30 | - | TGTGCCTGGAGTGCACAAGTCAATGAGCAGTTCTTC | CAWSAQVNEQFF
TRBJ1-1 | - | TRBV28 | TRBD1 | TGTGCCAGCACCCCTGACAGGGGAAACACTGAAGCTTTCTTT | CASTPDRGNTEAFF
TRBJ2-1 | many | TRBV20-1 | - | TGCAGTGCTCCCCGGGCAACACCCTCGGCTGAGCAGTTCTTC | CSAPRATPSAEQFF
TRBJ2-1 | many | TRBV11-2 | - | TGTGCCAGCAGCTTAGATAACGATCGCAATGAGCAGTTCTTC | CASSLDNDRNEQFF
TRBJ2-3 | - | TRBV20-1 | - | TGCAGTGCTAGAGAAGGAGGGGCATACTTCACAGATACGCAGTATTTT | CSAREGGAYFTDTQYF
TRBJ2-1 | many | TRBV5-6 | - | TGTGCCAGCAGCTTCGGGACCACCGGGCAGTTCTTC | CASSFGTTGQFF
TRBJ1-5 | many | TRBV15 | TRBD1 | TGTGCCACCAGCAGAGTCGGACAGGGGGCTGTTGAGCCCCAGCATTTT | CATSRVGQGAVEPQHF
TRBJ2-1 | many | TRBV7-3 | TRBD2 | TGTGCCAGCAGCTTAGAAGGGACTAGCGGGAGGAATGAGCAGTTCTTC | CASSLEGTSGRNEQFF
TRBJ1-2 | many | TRBV2 | - | TGTGCCAGCACTGAGGGGAACAGACACTATGGCTACACCTTC | CASTEGNRHYGYTF
TRBJ2-3 | - | TRBV29-1 | TRBD2 | TGCAGCGTTTGGGGACTAGCGGGAGTCGAAAGCACAGATACGCAGTATTTT | CSVWGLAGVESTDTQYF
TRBJ1-5 | many | TRBV12-3/TRBV12-4 | - | TGTGCCAGCAGTTTAAGTTCGAGCAATCAGCCCCAGCATTTT | CASSLSSSNQPQHF
TRBJ2-7 | - | TRBV18 | - | TGTGCCAGCTCACCCCGGGAGAGCTCCTACGAGCAGTACTTC | CASSPRESSYEQYF
TRBJ2-1 | few | TRBV20-1 | TRBD1 | TGCAGTGCGACAGGGATCCATGAGCAGTTCTTC | CSATGIHEQFF
TRBJ2-1 | - | TRBV28 | TRBD2 | TGTGCCAGCAGTAGAAGACTAGCGGGGAACAATGAGCAGTTCTTC | CASSRRLAGNNEQFF
TRBJ2-3 | many | TRBV28 | - | TGTGCCAGCAGCCTTGTAGGTCGCACAGATACGCAGTATTTT | CASSLVGRTDTQYF
TRBJ1-1 | - | TRBV19 | - | TGTGCCAGTAGTCTACAGGGTGGGGACACTGAAGCTTTCTTT | CASSLQGGDTEAFF
TRBJ1-3 | - | TRBV12-3/TRBV12-4 | TRBD1 | TGTGCCAGCAGTTTTGCCGGGACAGGGACTGAAAACACCATATATTTT | CASSFAGTGTENTIYF
TRBJ2-7 | - | TRBV2 | - | TGTGCCAGCATCGGCGGGGGCTCCTCCTACGAGCAGTACTTC | CASIGGGSSYEQYF
TRBJ2-7 | many | TRBV12-3/TRBV12-4 | - | TGTGCCAGCAGTTTGGGACTTTCCCTCTACGAGCAGTACTTC | CASSLGLSLYEQYF
TRBJ2-5 | many | TRBV20-1 | - | TGCAGTGCTAGGCGGAGCCAAGAGACCCAGTACTTC | CSARRSQETQYF
TRBJ2-2 | few | TRBV24-1 | TRBD1 | TGTGCCACCAGTGATGCACCCTACAGGGACAGGGGGACCGGGGAGCTGTTTTTT | CATSDAPYRDRGTGELFF
TRBJ2-1 | many | TRBV2 | TRBD2 | TGTGCCAGCAGAGATTCGGGACTAGCGGCGAATGAGCAGTTCTTC | CASRDSGLAANEQFF
TRBJ2-7 | many | TRBV20-1 | TRBD1 | TGCAGTGCTGGCCGACAGGGTAGCTCCTACGAGCAGTACTTC | CSAGRQGSSYEQYF
TRBJ2-1 | - | TRBV4-1 | - | TGCGCCAGCAGCCCGGGGGGCGGGAGAGGTATAGATGAGCAGTTCTTC | CASSPGGGRGIDEQFF
TRBJ2-3 | few | TRBV12-3/TRBV12-4 | - | TGTGCCAGCGTCCAGCGGAGTATGCCGGATACGCAGTATTTT | CASVQRSMPDTQYF
TRBJ2-6 | - | TRBV5-1 | - | TGCGCCAGCACCCGCACCTCTTCTGGGGCCAACGTCCTGACTTTC | CASTRTSSGANVLTF
TRBJ1-5 | many | TRBV25-1 | - | TGTGCCAGCAGTGAATACGGGACAAAATTCAATCAGCCCCAGCATTTT | CASSEYGTKFNQPQHF
TRBJ1-1 | many | TRBV3-1 | - | TGTGCCAGCAGCTCTCACGGGGGAAGGGGTAGAGGCACTGAAGCTTTCTTT | CASSSHGGRGRGTEAFF
TRBJ2-1 | many | TRBV11-2 | TRBD2 | TGTGCCAGCAGTTCTCGGACTAGCGGTGACAATGAGCAGTTCTTC | CASSSRTSGDNEQFF
TRBJ1-1 | - | TRBV6-6 | TRBD1 | TGTGCCAGCAGTCCCCGACAGGGGCAGAGCACTGAAGCTTTCTTT | CASSPRQGQSTEAFF
TRBJ1-5 | many | TRBV6-4 | TRBD1 | TGTGCCAGCAGTCCTGGACAGGGGGATCAGCCCCAGCATTTT | CASSPGQGDQPQHF
TRBJ1-2 | many | TRBV19 | - | TGTGCCAGTAGTACCGGGCCTCAGCGGGGCTACACCTTC | CASSTGPQRGYTF
TRBJ2-7 | many | TRBV7-2 | - | TGTGCCAGCAGCTTTAGCCCGGACAGCTCGACCTACGAGCAGTACTTC | CASSFSPDSSTYEQYF